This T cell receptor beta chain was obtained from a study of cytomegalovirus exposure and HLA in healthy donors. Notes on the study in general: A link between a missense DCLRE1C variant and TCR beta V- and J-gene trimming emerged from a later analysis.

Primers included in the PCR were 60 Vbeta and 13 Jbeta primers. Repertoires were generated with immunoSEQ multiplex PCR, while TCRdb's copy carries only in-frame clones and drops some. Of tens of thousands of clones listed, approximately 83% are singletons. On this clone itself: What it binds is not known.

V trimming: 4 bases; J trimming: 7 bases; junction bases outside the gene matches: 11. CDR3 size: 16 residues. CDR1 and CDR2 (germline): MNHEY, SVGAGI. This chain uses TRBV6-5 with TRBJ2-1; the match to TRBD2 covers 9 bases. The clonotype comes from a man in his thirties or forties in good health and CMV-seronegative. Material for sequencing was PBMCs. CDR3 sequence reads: CASSFVIAGAGNEQFF. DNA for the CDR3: TGTGCCAGCAGTTTCGTTATAGCGGGAGCGGGGAATGAGCAGTTCTTC.